This is a list of T cell receptor beta chains from one sample in a study of OX40 agonist ivuxolimab in advanced cancers. The table came from immunoSEQ multiplex PCR; TCRdb's copy has only in-frame clones and leaves some out. Altogether more than 65,000 clones are present, about nine tenths being singletons, with the ten largest covering 0.25% to 0.35%. The specimen comprised CD4+ or CD8+ T cells sorted from blood, sampled in a trial of the OX40 agonist ivuxolimab. The receptors derive from an adult with an advanced solid tumor such as melanoma, head and neck, liver or kidney cancer. CDR3s leave out the opening cysteine and the closing phenylalanine or tryptophan. Each record gives: V gene, CDR3 protein.

TRBV5-4	ASSSGGSSHEQF
TRBV2	ASNQGSVNTEAF
TRBV28	ASYQSGTSYEQY
TRBV5-6	ASSSSGGEETQY
TRBV9	ASSVQMDTEAF
TRBV11-3	ASSVGTGYTYEQY
TRBV21-1	ASSRGGRSYEQY
TRBV18	ASSGGGGVVNEQF
TRBV19	ASSMKVPYEQY
TRBV27	ASSFSGDPLY
TRBV10-3	ASHPGTSGNTGELF
TRBV10-3	AIRGLAGDGEQY
TRBV11-1	ASSLTQGSYNEQF
TRBV6-4	ASSDNPNQPQH
TRBV6-1	ASSEASGGRQPQH
TRBV27	ASRNSGTGNEQF
TRBV13	ASSLGTPYEQY
TRBV7-8	ASSLVSDSSYEQY
TRBV6-6	ASEDRGHQPQH
TRBV15	ATSSGGRETQY
TRBV18	ASSHTGGEEQY
TRBV5-1	ASSLVGQGNTEAF
TRBV7-8	ASNPLAGGFYEQY
TRBV7-2	ASSFAGTVETQY
TRBV7-3	ASSLTAGVLNEQF
TRBV19	ASSTRISSYNEQF
TRBV6-5	ASSLSGARSYEQY
TRBV10-3	AITKGQNTGELF
TRBV27	ASRTQGQGIWEKLF
TRBV6-6	ASSYSSVAGELF
TRBV18	ASSPDRSRTNEKLF
TRBV2	ASSEGKQY
TRBV5-6	ASSLAWEMGGYT
TRBV7-2	ASSLELDSYEQY
TRBV27	ASSLTAGAPTDTQY
TRBV5-1	ASSLDLGPPDTQY
TRBV29-1	SALWTTEKLF
TRBV27	ASSLGTSVNEQF
TRBV6-5	ASRGAGKEKLF
TRBV6-1	ASSQDRDSSYNEQF
TRBV2	ASSEARSVRNTEAF
TRBV10-1	ASSVGNSEKLF
TRBV19	ASSIDHRGADTQY
TRBV5-1	ASKLGTGGYTEAF
TRBV19	ASTSDAYGYT
TRBV12-5	ASGLGGGYYSNQPQH
TRBV10-3	AISGQGKNIQY
TRBV4-2	ASSHGHGTGTGGYT
TRBV4-1	ASSQDPTSYEQY
TRBV9	ASSVDMGGAGSTDTQY
TRBV11-2	ASSLRQGEMISTDTQY
TRBV7-3	ASSLMGAPTEAF